This TCR beta chain was observed in a study of cytomegalovirus exposure and HLA in healthy donors. Whole-study results and caveats: Whilst most TCR sequences proved rare, a subset of public TCRs occurred across many donors. Clusters of TCRs from the first cohort tended to co-occur in the 130 or so validation repertoires (as a later analysis found).

Only in-frame clones appear in the TCRdb table, and some are missing; sequencing was by immunoSEQ multiplex PCR. The table includes roughly 150,000 clones, roughly 91% detected once. Of note for this clone: Its specificity is not known.

What was sequenced was PBMCs. This TCR came from a woman between 18 and 29 years old in good health and CMV-seropositive.

The CDR3: CASSQVGNTDTQYF. The CDR3 DNA is TGCGCCAGCAGCCAAGTCGGGAACACAGATACGCAGTATTTT. The gene calls are TRBV4-1 and TRBJ2-3, with D perhaps TRBD2 (5 bases). Germline CDR1 and CDR2: MGHRA and YSYEKL. V dropped 1 base and J dropped 2 bases, with 7 bases sitting between them. The CDR3 totals 14 residues.